This is a list of T cell receptor beta chains from one sample in a study of long-term antiretroviral therapy in people with HIV. Measured with immunoSEQ multiplex PCR; TCRdb has only the in-frame clones, and not every one. The sample records about 35,000 clones, approximately 85% being singletons. The sequences come from unsorted PBMCs, collected 2.2 years after starting antiretroviral therapy. Receptors were obtained from a man aged 18 to 30 with HIV. CDR3s include the opening cysteine and the closing phenylalanine or tryptophan. A D gene is named only where the DNA matches it firmly. A clone size is listed for some rows: how often the clone was seen (once, few, many), or a class if it is expanded.

size	J	D	V	CDR3	DNA
NA	TRBJ2-6	NA	TRBV19	CASSPGQNSGANVLTF	TGTGCCAGTAGTCCCGGACAGAACTCTGGGGCCAACGTCCTGACTTTC
NA	TRBJ1-2	TRBD1	TRBV19	CASSPGQGADYGYTF	TGTGCCAGTAGTCCAGGACAGGGGGCCGACTATGGCTACACCTTC
NA	TRBJ2-1	TRBD2	TRBV7-2	CASSSWTSGRNEQFF	TGTGCCAGCAGCTCCTGGACTAGCGGGAGGAATGAGCAGTTCTTC
NA	TRBJ2-7	TRBD1	TRBV28	CASSSQGAVKYEQYF	TGTGCCAGCAGTTCCCAGGGGGCTGTGAAGTACGAGCAGTACTTC
NA	TRBJ2-1	TRBD1	TRBV5-1	CASSTRQGSSYNEQFF	TGCGCCAGCAGCACACGACAGGGTAGCTCCTACAATGAGCAGTTCTTC
NA	TRBJ1-1	NA	TRBV29-1	CSVLDGNTEAFF	TGCAGCGTCCTGGACGGGAACACTGAAGCTTTCTTT
NA	TRBJ1-5	TRBD1	TRBV19	CASSIGQGGPQHF	TGTGCCAGTAGTATCGGGCAGGGGGGGCCCCAGCATTTT
NA	TRBJ2-1	TRBD2	TRBV25-1	CASSDSRLAGVYNEQFF	TGTGCCAGCAGTGATTCCCGACTAGCGGGGGTATACAATGAGCAGTTCTTC
NA	TRBJ1-4	NA	TRBV6-6	CATGTRAGGEKLFF	TGTGCCACCGGGACGAGGGCGGGGGGTGAAAAACTGTTTTTT
once	TRBJ2-7	NA	TRBV5-8	CASRVVSYEQYF	TGTGCCAGCAGAGTGGTCTCCTACGAGCAGTACTTC
NA	TRBJ1-1	NA	TRBV10-3	CAISEGARTEAFF	TGTGCCATCAGTGAGGGGGCACGTACTGAAGCTTTCTTT
NA	TRBJ2-7	TRBD2	TRBV6-5	CASSLTSGLSPYEQYF	TGTGCCAGCAGTTTGACTAGCGGCCTAAGCCCCTACGAGCAGTACTTC
NA	TRBJ1-2	NA	TRBV27	CASRSGDNYGYTF	TGTGCCAGCAGATCAGGGGATAACTATGGCTACACCTTC
NA	TRBJ2-6	TRBD2	TRBV7-9	CASSLRRESGANVLTF	TGTGCCAGCAGCTTAAGGCGGGAGTCTGGGGCCAACGTCCTGACTTTC
NA	TRBJ2-1	TRBD2	TRBV11-1	CASSLAGGLAVDEQFF	TGTGCCAGCAGCTTAGCGGGGGGACTAGCGGTCGATGAGCAGTTCTTC
NA	TRBJ1-5	NA	TRBV19	CASSLDRTTGPQHF	TGTGCCAGTAGTTTAGACAGGACTACGGGGCCCCAGCATTTT
NA	TRBJ2-2	NA	TRBV5-1	CASSLGQGLTGELFF	TGCGCCAGCAGCTTGGGGCAGGGCCTCACCGGGGAGCTGTTTTTT
NA	TRBJ2-7	NA	TRBV7-8	CASSYHAGEQYF	TGTGCCAGCAGCTATCATGCCGGTGAGCAGTACTTC
NA	TRBJ2-7	NA	TRBV21-1	CASSKLGRGCSYEQYF	TGTGCCAGCAGCAAGCTTGGACGCGGTTGCTCCTACGAGCAGTACTTC
NA	TRBJ1-2	NA	TRBV27	CASSLSGLNYGYTF	TGTGCCAGCAGTTTATCAGGGCTTAACTATGGCTACACCTTC
NA	TRBJ1-6	NA	TRBV6-4	CASSVNRNSPLHF	TGTGCCAGCAGTGTGAATCGGAATTCACCCCTCCACTTT
NA	TRBJ1-3	NA	TRBV7-8	CASSLTTSGYSGNTIYF	TGTGCCAGCAGCTTAACAACATCGGGGTACTCTGGAAACACCATATATTTT
NA	TRBJ2-2	NA	TRBV20-1	CSAFVTGELFF	TGCAGTGCCTTCGTCACCGGGGAGCTGTTTTTT
NA	TRBJ2-1	NA	TRBV4-3	CASSQGIGSYNEQFF	TGCGCCAGCAGCCAAGGTATAGGCTCCTACAATGAGCAGTTCTTC
few	TRBJ2-7	TRBD1	TRBV6-6	CASSYWPGGTYEQYF	TGTGCCAGCAGTTATTGGCCAGGGGGAACCTACGAGCAGTACTTC
NA	TRBJ1-1	TRBD1	TRBV10-3	CAISVATGGTGDTEAFF	TGTGCCATCAGCGTCGCAACAGGGGGCACGGGGGACACTGAAGCTTTCTTT
once	TRBJ2-7	NA	TRBV7-2	CASSLDRRTSSYEQYF	TGTGCCAGCAGCTTAGATAGACGCACGAGCTCCTACGAGCAGTACTTC
NA	TRBJ1-5	NA	TRBV6-6	CASSYGQRMEPQHF	TGTGCCAGCAGTTACGGCCAGAGGATGGAGCCCCAGCATTTT
NA	TRBJ2-7	NA	TRBV29-1	CSVEDRRPGEQYF	TGCAGCGTTGAAGACCGTCGGCCCGGGGAGCAGTACTTC
once	TRBJ2-1	TRBD2	TRBV4-1	CASSPKAGGLTEQFF	TGCGCCAGCAGCCCCAAAGCGGGGGGGTTGACTGAGCAGTTCTTC
once	TRBJ1-2	NA	TRBV7-3	CASSPLGGDGYTF	TGTGCCAGCAGCCCCTTGGGGGGCGATGGCTACACCTTC